These 19 T cell receptor beta chains were all obtained from the same sample, sequenced in a study of CD8 T cells in ankylosing spondylitis (dated by TCRdb to about 2017). The library relied on 5' RACE. Sequencing relied on an Illumina HiSeq 2500. The public sequencing data were trimmed at Q25 with fastp and processed into clonotypes with MiXCR by TCRdb, which kept only in-frame beta chains. CDR3 protein sequences are deduplicated, and each keeps its most common genes and DNA. In all, the sample holds more than 650,000 distinct CDR3 sequences, and approximately 12% of those were seen once. About 0.5% of the sample goes to the ten largest clones. Here is what the overall study found, with its caveats: Blood from ankylosing spondylitis patients appeared to be characterized by a TCR beta motif composed of 7 to 9 highly homologous amino acid variants.

These receptors' targets are unknown. Sequencing used blood, either unsorted or a sorted T cell fraction (not recorded which). The source of these receptors is a male donor with ankylosing spondylitis.

This chain links TRBV5-1 with TRBJ2-5, with 7 bases matching TRBD2. This CDR3 spans 16 amino acids. The trim removed 1 base at V and 7 bases at J, leaving 13 bases unmatched. In germline, CDR1 is SGHRS, CDR2 YFSETQ. The CDR3 DNA is TGCGCCAGCAGCTTGTGGGACCGCGGGGGATCCGTGACCCAGTACTTC. Its translation is CASSLWDRGGSVTQYF. The entire variable domain, with the rest obtained from reference TRBV5-1 and TRBJ2-5, is as follows: KAGVTQTPRYLIKTRGQQVTLSCSPISGHRSVSWYQQTPGQGLQFLFEYFSETQRNKGNFPGRFSGRQFSNSRSEMNVSTLELGDSALYLCASSLWDRGGSVTQYFGPGTRLLVL.

The chain links TRBV24-1 to TRBJ2-7; a possible D gene is TRBD1 (6 bases). Germline assignment: CDR1 KGHDR and CDR2 SFDVKD. CDR3 length: 13 residues. V was trimmed by 3 bases and J by 2 bases, leaving 7 bases between them. CDR3 loop: CATSDDRTYEQYF. CDR3 DNA sequence: TGTGCCACCAGTGATGACAGGACCTACGAGCAGTACTTC.

This rearrangement joins TRBV15 to TRBJ1-5; D unclear. Germline V gene lookup returns CDR1 LNHNV and CDR2 YYDKDF (reference sequence). V gave up 4 bases and J gave up 5 bases, with 6 bases separating them. The CDR3 is made up of 12 amino acids. CDR3 in amino acids: CATSNGYQPQHF. The DNA for the CDR3 is TGTGCCACCAGCAACGGATATCAGCCCCAGCATTTT.

This clonotype was found a few times. The rearrangement links TRBV20-1 to TRBJ1-5; tentative D call: TRBD1 (5 bases). The V gene's germline CDR1 is DFQATT and CDR2 SNEGSKA (reference sequence). Trimming stripped 7 bases from V and 7 bases from J, with 17 bases between. This CDR3 region has 13 residues. This chain's CDR3 is CSGMPGGRQPQHF. The CDR3, as DNA: TGCAGTGGCATGCCTGGGGGAAGGCAGCCCCAGCATTTT.

V gene TRBV28 combines with J gene TRBJ1-1; D possibly corresponds to TRBD1 (6 bases). Germline values: CDR1 MDHEN, CDR2 SYDVKM. The CDR3 is 15 residues long. Trimming took off 5 bases at V and 3 bases at J, with 16 bases between the two ends. CDR3 residues: CASSPAWGRDTEAFF. The CDR3 DNA reads TGTGCCAGCAGTCCCGCTTGGGGGCGCGACACTGAAGCTTTCTTT.

This sequence joins TRBV20-1 and TRBJ2-7, with 8 bases that match TRBD2. Per germline, CDR1 DFQATT and CDR2 SNEGSKA (reference sequence). Trimming took 0 bases from V and 0 from J; bases not matched to a gene: 22. The CDR3 has 21 residues. The CDR3 sequence is CSARDALGFPSSGQTSYEQYF. In DNA form, the CDR3 reads TGCAGTGCTAGAGACGCCCTAGGTTTTCCCTCTAGCGGGCAGACCTCCTACGAGCAGTACTTC.

In its sample, this clonotype was seen many times. This chain joins TRBV20-1 and TRBJ1-3; perhaps TRBD1 as D (5 bases). The V and J ends lost 5 bases and 4 bases respectively, with 12 bases between them. This CDR3 comprises 13 residues. CDR1 is DFQATT, CDR2 SNEGSKA, per germline (reference sequence). In DNA, the CDR3 is TGCAGTGCTCCGACAGAGACGGGAAACACCATATATTTT. Its translation: CSAPTETGNTIYF.

This sequence joins TRBV5-6 and TRBJ2-7, with D possibly being TRBD1 (6 bases). Germline V gives CDR1 SGHDT, CDR2 YYEEEE. Trimming took 4 bases from V and 9 from J, leaving 14 bases between them. The CDR3 has 12 amino acids. The CDR3 loop is CASSVEDRRQYF. In nucleotides, the CDR3 is TGTGCCAGCAGCGTAGAGGACAGAAGGCAGTACTTC.

To note about this clonotype: A much larger clone differs from this one at a single base, so this may be a read error. This CDR3 is missing its conserved last phenylalanine or tryptophan, likely due to a read error. The rearrangement uses TRBV12-3 or TRBV12-4 and TRBJ2-7; D is perhaps TRBD1 (5 bases). The CDR3 totals 15 residues. V was clipped by 5 bases and J by 3 bases, with 17 bases between them. The CDR3 region is CASSLQGSKDYEQYL. The CDR3 DNA is TGTGCCAGCAGTCTTCAGGGAAGTAAGGACTACGAGCAGTACCTC.

The V and J genes are TRBV5-6 and TRBJ2-5; a weak D match, TRBD1 (6 bases). CDR1 is SGHDT and CDR2 is YYEEEE in the germline V gene. Trimming cost V 0 bases and J 13 bases, with 13 bases left between them. The CDR3 covers 12 residues. CDR3 bases: TGTGCCAGCAGCTTGGCTCCCGCAGGGGTGTACTTC. It yields the protein CASSLAPAGVYF.

This clonotype occurred a few times. The CDR3 sequence is CAISEAGGGGDTQYF. CDR3 nucleotides: TGTGCCATCAGTGAAGCGGGGGGTGGTGGAGATACGCAGTATTTT. This sequence joins TRBV10-3 and TRBJ2-3, with TRBD2 identical over 9 bases. V dropped 3 bases and J dropped 5; count of bases not matched to a gene: 6. The CDR3 extends over 15 amino acids. Germline lookup yields CDR1 ENHRY and CDR2 SYGVKD.

This clonotype was seen a few times. The rearrangement joins TRBV6-5 to TRBJ2-4; tentative D call: TRBD1 (7 bases). The CDR3 consists of 17 residues. V lost 2 bases to trimming and J lost 0 bases, with 14 bases between them. Germline assignment: CDR1 MNHEY and CDR2 SVGAGI. CDR3 sequence (DNA): TGTGCCAGCAGTTACACCGGAGGGGGCGAAGCCAAAAACATTCAGTACTTC. It codes for CASSYTGGGEAKNIQYF.

V is TRBV20-1 and J is TRBJ1-2; D not resolved. In germline, CDR1 is DFQATT, CDR2 SNEGSKA (reference sequence). The CDR3 extends over 14 amino acids. Trimming took 6 bases from V and 8 from J, leaving 22 bases between them. CDR3 coding DNA: TGCAGTGCGGTTCTCGAGCCCGACTCGCGGGGCTACACCTTC. Translated: CSAVLEPDSRGYTF.

The chain has TRBV5-1 and TRBJ1-1; D not resolved. The CDR3 has 16 amino acids. The V gene lost 2 bases and the J gene lost 4 bases, with 18 bases spanning the gap. The germline CDR1 and CDR2 sequences are SGHRS and YFSETQ. CDR3: CASSLQTTGYITEAFF. Written as DNA, the CDR3 is TGCGCCAGCAGCTTACAAACGACGGGGTATATCACTGAAGCTTTCTTT.

In its sample, this clonotype was seen a few times. The chain couples TRBV6-2 or TRBV6-3 to TRBJ1-5; D unresolved. Trimming removed 10 bases from V and 5 bases from J, with 15 bases in between. Germline V gene sequence: CDR1 MNHEY, CDR2 SVGEGT. The CDR3 extends over 13 amino acids. The CDR3 is CATRGLRDQPQHF. In DNA form, the CDR3 reads TGTGCCACCCGGGGTTTAAGGGATCAGCCCCAGCATTTT.

This clonotype was counted only a few times. The chain joins TRBV7-9 to TRBJ2-7; D is perhaps TRBD2 (6 bases). Trimming stripped 2 bases from V and 9 bases from J, with 14 bases between. This CDR3 comprises 13 residues. Germline V gene sequence: CDR1 SEHNR, CDR2 FQNEAQ (reference sequence). CDR3 residues: CASSLIGGKSQYF. The CDR3 DNA reads TGTGCCAGCAGCTTAATCGGCGGGAAGTCGCAGTACTTC.

This clonotype came up a few times. The chain is built from TRBV10-3 and TRBJ2-5, with 7 bases identical to TRBD2. Germline loops: CDR1 ENHRY, CDR2 SYGVKD. There are 16 residues in the CDR3. Losses at the gene ends were 0 bases for V and 2 bases for J; bases not matched to a gene: 6. The CDR3 loop is CAISESLAIGQETQYF. DNA of the CDR3: TGTGCCATCAGTGAGTCACTAGCGATTGGACAAGAGACCCAGTACTTC.

This clonotype has only a few counts. The rearrangement links TRBV24-1 to TRBJ2-2; 12 nucleotides align to TRBD1. This CDR3 is 15 amino acids long. V lost 7 bases to trimming and J lost 9 bases; unmatched junction nucleotides: 8. Germline CDR1 reads KGHDR; CDR2 reads SFDVKD. The CDR3 coding sequence is TGTGCCACCAGAATCCGGGACAGGGGGCAGCGGGAGCTGTTTTTT. Translating gives CATRIRDRGQRELFF.

A few counts support this clonotype. The V call is TRBV20-1, the J call TRBJ2-1, with TRBD2 identical over 13 bases. From germline, CDR1 is DFQATT and CDR2 SNEGSKA (reference sequence). The CDR3 covers 15 residues. V trimming: 6 bases; J trimming: 4 bases; junction bases outside the gene matches: 6. DNA for the CDR3: TGCAGTGCCGGAGAGGGACTAGCGGGGTACAATGAGCAGTTCTTC. Its protein product is CSAGEGLAGYNEQFF.